This TCR beta chain was identified during a study of control samples from healthy donors and cancer patients. Sequenced by immunoSEQ multiplex PCR; TCRdb stores in-frame clones only, minus some. The sample carries about 130,000 clones, 90% to 95% recorded once. The CDR3 contains 15 residues. CDR1 and CDR2 (germline): LGHDT, YNNKEL (reference sequence). The ends were cut back, 0 bases at V and 1 base at J, with 9 bases in the middle. The TCR was taken from a man aged 60 to 69 with colorectal cancer. The chain links TRBV3-1 (or the pseudogene TRBV3-2) to TRBJ1-1, with D perhaps TRBD1 (6 bases). Sequenced: PBMCs. The CDR3 DNA reads TGTGCCAGCAGCCAAGAAAGAGGGGGGAACACTGAAGCTTTCTTT. As protein: CASSQERGGNTEAFF.